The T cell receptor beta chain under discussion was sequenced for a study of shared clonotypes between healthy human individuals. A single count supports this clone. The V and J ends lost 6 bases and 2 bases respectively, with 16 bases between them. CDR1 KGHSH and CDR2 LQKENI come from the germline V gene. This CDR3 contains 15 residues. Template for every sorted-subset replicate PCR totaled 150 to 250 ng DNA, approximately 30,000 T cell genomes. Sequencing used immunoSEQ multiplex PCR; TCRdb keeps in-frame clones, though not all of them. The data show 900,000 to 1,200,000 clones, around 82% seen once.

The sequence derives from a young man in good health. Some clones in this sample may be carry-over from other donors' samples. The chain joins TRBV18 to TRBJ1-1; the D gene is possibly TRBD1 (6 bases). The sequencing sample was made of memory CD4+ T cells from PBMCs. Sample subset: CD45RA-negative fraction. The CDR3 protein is CASSQNTGYNTEAFF. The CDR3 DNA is TGTGCCAGCTCGCAGAATACAGGGTATAACACTGAAGCTTTCTTT.